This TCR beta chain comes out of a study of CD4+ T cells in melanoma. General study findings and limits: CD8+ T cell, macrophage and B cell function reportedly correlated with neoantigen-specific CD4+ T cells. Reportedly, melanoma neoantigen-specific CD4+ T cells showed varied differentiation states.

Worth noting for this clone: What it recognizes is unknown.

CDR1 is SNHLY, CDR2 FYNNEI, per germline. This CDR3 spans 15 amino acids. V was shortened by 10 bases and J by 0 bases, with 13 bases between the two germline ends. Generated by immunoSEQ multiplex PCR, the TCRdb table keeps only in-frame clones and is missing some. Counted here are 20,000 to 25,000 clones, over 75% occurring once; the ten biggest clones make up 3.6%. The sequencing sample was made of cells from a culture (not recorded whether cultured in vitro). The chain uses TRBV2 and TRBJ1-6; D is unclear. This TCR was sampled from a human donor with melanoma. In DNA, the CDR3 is TGTGCCACCAAGCGTAGCAGCTCCTATAATTCACCCCTCCACTTT. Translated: CATKRSSSYNSPLHF.